This T cell receptor beta chain came from a study of breast tumors, draining lymph nodes, adjacent tissues. General study results and limits: Tumor and nontumor repertoires were significantly more similar in luminal-like than in basal-like breast cancer. The lymph node origin of tumor T cells was framed as consistent with a hypothesis, not demonstrated.

With 3 bases removed from V and 7 bases from J, the gap between germline ends came to 6 bases. This CDR3 has 11 residues. This clonotype was seen repeatedly, ten times or more. Its specificity is not known. One entry per CDR3 protein results from TCRdb running MiXCR on the multiplex PCR reads. The sample lists some 14,000 distinct CDR3 sequences; around three fifths were seen once. Source material: tumor-adjacent breast tissue. V gene TRBV12-3 or TRBV12-4 combines with J gene TRBJ1-1; D is undetermined. This TCR was recovered from a female donor with breast cancer. Some clones in this sample may be carry-over from other donors' samples. The CDR3 region is CASSLLLEAFF. The CDR3 DNA reads TGTGCCAGCAGTTTGCTACTTGAAGCTTTCTTT.